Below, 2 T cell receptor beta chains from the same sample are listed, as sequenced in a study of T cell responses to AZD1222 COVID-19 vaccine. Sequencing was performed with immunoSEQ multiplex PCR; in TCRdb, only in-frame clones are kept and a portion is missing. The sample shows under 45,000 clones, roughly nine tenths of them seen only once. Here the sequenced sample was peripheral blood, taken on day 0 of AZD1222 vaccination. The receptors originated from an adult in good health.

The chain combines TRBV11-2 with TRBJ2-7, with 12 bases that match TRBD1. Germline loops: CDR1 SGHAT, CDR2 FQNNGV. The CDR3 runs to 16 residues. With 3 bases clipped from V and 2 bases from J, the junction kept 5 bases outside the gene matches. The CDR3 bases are TGTGCCAGCAGCTTTGGGACAGGGGGCTTCACCTACGAGCAGTACTTC. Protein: CASSFGTGGFTYEQYF.

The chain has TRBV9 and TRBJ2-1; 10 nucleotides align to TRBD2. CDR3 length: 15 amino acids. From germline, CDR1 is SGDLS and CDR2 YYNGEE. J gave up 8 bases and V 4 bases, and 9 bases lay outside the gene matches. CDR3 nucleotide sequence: TGTGCCAGCAGCCCCGAAGCGGGGGGGGCGCATGAGCAGTTCTTC. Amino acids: CASSPEAGGAHEQFF.